The source of this TCR beta chain is a study of T-cell memory formation after mild COVID-19. Study results and caveats: Among clones peaking at day 37 in the second wave, SARS-CoV-2 specificity remained unconfirmed.

Per the germline V gene, CDR1 is SGHRS and CDR2 is YFSETQ. The CDR3 spans 14 residues. Trimming cost V 4 bases and J 6 bases, with 17 bases left between them. TCRdb re-analysed the 5' RACE reads in MiXCR, keeping a single row per CDR3 protein. The sample includes a few hundred thousand distinct CDR3 sequences, around 25% of them seen just once. This clonotype was counted only a few times. Antigen unknown. This sequence was found in an adult woman who had mild COVID-19 (a few samples of this study predate the infection). Cell type and time point are not known. The sequenced sample consisted of PBMCs or a T cell subset sorted from them (not recorded which). This chain joins TRBV5-1 and TRBJ2-7; D may match TRBD1 or TRBD2 (5 bases each). CDR3 sequence (DNA): TGCGCCAGCAGCCTCTCGACGGATGGGGGCGAGCAGTACTTC. Translation gives CASSLSTDGGEQYF.